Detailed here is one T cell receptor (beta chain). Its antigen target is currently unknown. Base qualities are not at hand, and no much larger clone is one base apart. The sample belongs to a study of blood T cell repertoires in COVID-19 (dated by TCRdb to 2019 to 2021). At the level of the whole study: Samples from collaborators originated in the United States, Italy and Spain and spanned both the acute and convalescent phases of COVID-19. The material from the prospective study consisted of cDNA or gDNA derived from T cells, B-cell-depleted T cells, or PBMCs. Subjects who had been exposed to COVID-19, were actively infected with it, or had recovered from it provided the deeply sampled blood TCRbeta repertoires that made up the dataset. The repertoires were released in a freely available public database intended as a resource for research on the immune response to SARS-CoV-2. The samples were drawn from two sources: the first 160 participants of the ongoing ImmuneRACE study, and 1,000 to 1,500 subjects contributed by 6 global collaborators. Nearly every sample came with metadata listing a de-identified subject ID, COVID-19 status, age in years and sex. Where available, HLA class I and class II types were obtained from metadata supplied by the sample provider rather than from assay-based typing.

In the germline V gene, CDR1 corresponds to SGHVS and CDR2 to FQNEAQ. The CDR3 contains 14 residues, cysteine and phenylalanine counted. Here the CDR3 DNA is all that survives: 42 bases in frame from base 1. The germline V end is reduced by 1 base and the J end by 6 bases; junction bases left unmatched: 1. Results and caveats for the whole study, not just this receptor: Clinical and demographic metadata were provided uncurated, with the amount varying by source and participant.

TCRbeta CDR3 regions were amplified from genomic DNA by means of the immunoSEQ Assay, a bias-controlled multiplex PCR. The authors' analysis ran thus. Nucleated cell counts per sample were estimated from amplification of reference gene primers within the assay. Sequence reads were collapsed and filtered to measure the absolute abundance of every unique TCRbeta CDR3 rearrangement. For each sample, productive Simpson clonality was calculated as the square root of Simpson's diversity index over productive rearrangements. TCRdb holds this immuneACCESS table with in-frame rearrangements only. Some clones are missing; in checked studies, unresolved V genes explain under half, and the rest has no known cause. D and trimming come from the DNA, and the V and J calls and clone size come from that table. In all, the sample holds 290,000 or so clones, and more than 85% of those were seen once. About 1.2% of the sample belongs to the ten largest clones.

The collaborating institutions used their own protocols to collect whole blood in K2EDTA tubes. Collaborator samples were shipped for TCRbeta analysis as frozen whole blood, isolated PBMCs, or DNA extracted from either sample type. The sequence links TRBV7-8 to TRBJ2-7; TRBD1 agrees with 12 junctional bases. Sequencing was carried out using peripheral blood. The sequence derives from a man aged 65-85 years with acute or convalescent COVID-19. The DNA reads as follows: TGTGCCAGCAGCTTAGGGGACAGGGGGCCCGAGCAGTACTTC. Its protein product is CASSLGDRGPEQYF.